A selection of T cell receptor beta chains follows, all from one sample in a study of T cells in localized non-small cell lung cancer. The data were produced by immunoSEQ multiplex PCR, yet TCRdb's version contains in-frame clones alone and is incomplete. This table holds tens of thousands of clones, 70% to 85% found once. The starting material was peripheral blood, obtained before any cancer treatment. These receptors were obtained from a female donor at least 60 years old with stage I lung adenocarcinoma. Each CDR3 is given with its conserved first and last residue. The D gene is left open where the match is weak. Where a row states a size, it is once, few, many or the class of an expanded clone; other rows omit it.

J	size	D	V	CDR3
TRBJ2-5	once	NA	TRBV29-1	CSVEKQGRETQYF
TRBJ2-1	NA	TRBD2	TRBV7-3	CASSPSGGASEQFF
TRBJ1-4	NA	NA	TRBV28	CASKGGNEKLFF
TRBJ2-7	NA	NA	TRBV5-1	CASSFEEDEQYF
TRBJ2-7	few	TRBD1	TRBV4-3	CASSQDTTGVGYEQYF
TRBJ1-1	NA	NA	TRBV19	CASSSRPGDEAFF
TRBJ2-7	NA	TRBD2	TRBV11-2	CASSPWGLAGEGAYEQYF
TRBJ1-5	NA	NA	TRBV18	CASSPGQISNQPQHF
TRBJ2-7	NA	TRBD1	TRBV29-1	CSVRTGGPEQYF
TRBJ2-7	NA	TRBD1	TRBV11-2	CASSSDRVSYEQYF
TRBJ2-5	NA	NA	TRBV11-1	CASSPGVRETQYF
TRBJ2-7	NA	TRBD1	TRBV5-5	CASSAPGQGAYEQYF
TRBJ2-5	NA	NA	TRBV11-3	CASSLEGQSQETQYF
TRBJ2-3	NA	TRBD2	TRBV28	CASSLRGTSGTDTQYF
TRBJ2-3	NA	TRBD1	TRBV5-4	CASSQTGYVDTQYF
TRBJ2-7	NA	TRBD1	TRBV6-1	CASSAVRTGGEQYF
TRBJ2-3	NA	NA	TRBV2	CASSEGPHTDTQYF
TRBJ2-7	NA	TRBD2	TRBV28	CASENLLAGNYEQYF
TRBJ1-5	NA	TRBD1	TRBV28	CASSSPGQGAKQPQHF
TRBJ2-7	NA	NA	TRBV7-8	CASSLEDGYEQYF
TRBJ2-1	NA	TRBD2	TRBV29-1	CSAALAGESYNEQFF
TRBJ2-3	NA	NA	TRBV11-2	CASTPVAGATDTQYF
TRBJ1-5	once	NA	TRBV12-5	CASGLGRTNQPQHF
TRBJ1-1	once	NA	TRBV7-6	CASSSGLMNTEAFF
TRBJ2-2	NA	NA	TRBV5-1	CASSPLTNTGELFF
TRBJ2-5	NA	NA	TRBV2	CASFRQYQETQYF
TRBJ2-7	NA	TRBD2	TRBV18	CASSPGTSGTSSSYEQYF
TRBJ1-6	NA	NA	TRBV5-6	CASSLGPHSLLNSPLHF
TRBJ2-1	NA	TRBD2	TRBV9	CASSARGGLGNEQFF
TRBJ2-7	once	TRBD2	TRBV7-3	CASSLTSGLSPYEQYF
TRBJ2-2	NA	TRBD2	TRBV7-2	CASSLVGTSGRANTGELFF
TRBJ2-3	NA	TRBD2	TRBV2	CASRMKTSSSADTQYF
TRBJ2-1	NA	TRBD2	TRBV5-1	CASLGTSGGQYNEQFF
TRBJ2-2	medium-sized	NA	TRBV19	CASSISSGAGELFF
TRBJ1-1	few	NA	TRBV29-1	CSVHSASNTEAFF
TRBJ2-3	NA	NA	TRBV9	CASSAPPHGASEDTDTQYF
TRBJ2-2	NA	NA	TRBV7-9	CASSHLKNTGELFF
TRBJ1-1	NA	TRBD1	TRBV27	CASSSDRVGGNTEAFF
TRBJ1-2	NA	NA	TRBV7-2	CASSLGIQGYTF
TRBJ2-1	NA	TRBD2	TRBV10-2	CASMQPGLAYYNEQFF
TRBJ2-7	once	TRBD2	TRBV11-1	CASSLGGRASYEQYF
TRBJ2-3	NA	TRBD2	TRBV19	CASSISGSTDTQYF
TRBJ2-1	few	TRBD2	TRBV11-3	CASSLFAGDEQFF
TRBJ1-6	NA	TRBD1	TRBV19	CASRLLQGNSPLHF
TRBJ2-7	NA	TRBD2	TRBV6-6	CASSGERGDSYEQYF
TRBJ2-1	NA	NA	TRBV4-2	CASSLDRNEQFF
TRBJ2-7	once	TRBD2	TRBV7-8	CASSLASGGYEQYF
TRBJ2-7	NA	TRBD2	TRBV19	CASSAINRLAGGGYEQYF
TRBJ2-7	NA	NA	TRBV28	CASSVIDRPPYEQYF
TRBJ2-7	once	TRBD1	TRBV5-4	CASSPQTGGGEQYF